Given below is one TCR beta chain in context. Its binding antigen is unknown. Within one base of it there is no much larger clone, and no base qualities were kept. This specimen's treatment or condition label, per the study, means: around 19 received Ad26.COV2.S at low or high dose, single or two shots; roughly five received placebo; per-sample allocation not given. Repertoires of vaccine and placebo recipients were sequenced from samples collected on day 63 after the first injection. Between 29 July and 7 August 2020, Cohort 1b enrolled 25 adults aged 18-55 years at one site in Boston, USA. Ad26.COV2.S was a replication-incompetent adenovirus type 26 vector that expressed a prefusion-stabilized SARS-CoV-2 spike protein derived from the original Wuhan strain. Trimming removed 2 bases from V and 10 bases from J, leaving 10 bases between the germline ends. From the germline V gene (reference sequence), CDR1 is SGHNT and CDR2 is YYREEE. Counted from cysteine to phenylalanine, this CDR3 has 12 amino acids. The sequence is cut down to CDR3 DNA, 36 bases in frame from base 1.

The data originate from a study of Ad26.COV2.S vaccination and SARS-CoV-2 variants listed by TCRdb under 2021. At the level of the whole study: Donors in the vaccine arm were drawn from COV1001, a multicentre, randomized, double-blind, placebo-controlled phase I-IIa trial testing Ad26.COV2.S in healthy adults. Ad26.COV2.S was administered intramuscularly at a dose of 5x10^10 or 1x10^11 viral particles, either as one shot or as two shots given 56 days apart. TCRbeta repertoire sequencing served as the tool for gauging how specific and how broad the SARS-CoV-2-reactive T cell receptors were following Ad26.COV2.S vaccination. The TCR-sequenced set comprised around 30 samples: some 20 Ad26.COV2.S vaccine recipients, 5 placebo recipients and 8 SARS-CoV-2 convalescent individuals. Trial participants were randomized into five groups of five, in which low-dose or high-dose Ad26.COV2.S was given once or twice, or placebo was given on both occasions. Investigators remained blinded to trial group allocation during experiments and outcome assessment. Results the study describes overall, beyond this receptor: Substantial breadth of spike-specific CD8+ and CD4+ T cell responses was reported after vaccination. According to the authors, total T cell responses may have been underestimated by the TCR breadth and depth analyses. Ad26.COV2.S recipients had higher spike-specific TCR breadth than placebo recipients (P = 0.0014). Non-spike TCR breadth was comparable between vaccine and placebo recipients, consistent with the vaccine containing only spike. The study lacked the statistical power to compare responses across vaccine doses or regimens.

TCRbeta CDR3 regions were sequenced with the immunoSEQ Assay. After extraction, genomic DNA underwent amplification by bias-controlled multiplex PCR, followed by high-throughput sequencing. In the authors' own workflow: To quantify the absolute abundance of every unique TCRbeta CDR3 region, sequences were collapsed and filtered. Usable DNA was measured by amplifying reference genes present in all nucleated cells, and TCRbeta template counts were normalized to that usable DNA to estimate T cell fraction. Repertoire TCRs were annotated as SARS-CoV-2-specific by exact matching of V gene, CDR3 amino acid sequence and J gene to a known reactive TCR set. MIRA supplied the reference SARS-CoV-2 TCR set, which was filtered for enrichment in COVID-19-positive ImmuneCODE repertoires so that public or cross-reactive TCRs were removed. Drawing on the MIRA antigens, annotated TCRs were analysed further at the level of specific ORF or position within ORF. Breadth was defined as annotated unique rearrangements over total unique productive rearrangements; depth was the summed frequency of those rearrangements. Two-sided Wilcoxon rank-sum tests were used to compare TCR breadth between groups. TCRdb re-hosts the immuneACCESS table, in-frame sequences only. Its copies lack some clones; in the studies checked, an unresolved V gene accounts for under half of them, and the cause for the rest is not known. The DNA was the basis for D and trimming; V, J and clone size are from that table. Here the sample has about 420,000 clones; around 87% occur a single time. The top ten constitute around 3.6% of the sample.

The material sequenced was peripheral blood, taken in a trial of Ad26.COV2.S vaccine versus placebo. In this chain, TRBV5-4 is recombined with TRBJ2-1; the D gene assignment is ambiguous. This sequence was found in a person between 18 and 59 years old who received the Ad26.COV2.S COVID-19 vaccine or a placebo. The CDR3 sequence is CASSFGRSEQFF. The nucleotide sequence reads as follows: TGTGCCAGCAGCTTTGGAAGGTCGGAGCAGTTCTTC.